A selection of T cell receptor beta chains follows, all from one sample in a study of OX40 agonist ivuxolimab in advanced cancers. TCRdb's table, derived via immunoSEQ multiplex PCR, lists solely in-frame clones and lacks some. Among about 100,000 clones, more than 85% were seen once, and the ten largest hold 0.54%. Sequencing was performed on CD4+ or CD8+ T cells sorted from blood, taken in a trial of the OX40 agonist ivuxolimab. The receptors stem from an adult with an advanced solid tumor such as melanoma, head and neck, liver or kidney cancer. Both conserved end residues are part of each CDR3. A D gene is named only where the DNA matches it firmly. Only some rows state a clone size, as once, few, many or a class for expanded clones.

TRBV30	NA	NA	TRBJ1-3	CAWSVSPLMGGSGNTIYF	TGTGCCTGGAGTGTGTCGCCCCTGATGGGGGGCTCTGGAAACACCATATATTTT
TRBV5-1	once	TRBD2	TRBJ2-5	CASEYLAGGGETQYF	TGCGCCAGCGAATACTTAGCGGGGGGAGGAGAGACCCAGTACTTC
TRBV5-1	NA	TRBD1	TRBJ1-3	CASSLSQGAGGNTIYF	TGCGCCAGCAGCTTGAGTCAGGGGGCCGGAGGAAACACCATATATTTT
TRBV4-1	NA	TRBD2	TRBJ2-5	CASRDFEAGAETQYF	TGCGCCAGCAGGGATTTCGAGGCGGGAGCAGAGACCCAGTACTTC
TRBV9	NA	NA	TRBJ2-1	CASSRSGVEQFF	TGTGCCAGCAGCCGGTCAGGGGTTGAGCAGTTCTTC
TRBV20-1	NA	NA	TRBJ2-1	CSASLLHEQFF	TGCAGTGCTAGCCTTCTACATGAGCAGTTCTTC
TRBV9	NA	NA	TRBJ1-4	CASSETPGAEKLFF	TGTGCCAGCAGCGAGACTCCAGGGGCTGAAAAACTGTTTTTT
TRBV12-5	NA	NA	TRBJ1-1	CASGAGGGTEAFF	TGTGCTAGTGGTGCCGGGGGAGGCACTGAAGCTTTCTTT
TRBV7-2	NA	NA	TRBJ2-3	CASSFNTDTQYF	TGTGCCAGCAGCTTTAACACAGATACGCAGTATTTT
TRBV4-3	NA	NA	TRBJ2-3	CASSQGVVSADTQYF	TGCGCCAGCAGCCAAGGGGTAGTGAGCGCAGATACGCAGTATTTT
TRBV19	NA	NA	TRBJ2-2	CASSYGGNIGELFF	TGTGCCAGTAGTTATGGCGGGAATATCGGGGAGCTGTTTTTT
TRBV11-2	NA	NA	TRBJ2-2	CASSLLSDIWGELFF	TGTGCCAGCAGCCTATTGTCGGACATCTGGGGGGAGCTGTTTTTT
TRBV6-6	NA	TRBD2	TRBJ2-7	CASSFLAGGTYEQYF	TGTGCCAGCAGTTTCCTAGCGGGAGGGACCTACGAGCAGTACTTC
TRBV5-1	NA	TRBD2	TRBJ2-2	CASSLGAGVVTGELFF	TGCGCCAGCAGCTTGGGGGCGGGAGTCGTCACCGGGGAGCTGTTTTTT
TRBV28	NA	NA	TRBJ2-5	CASSWTAQETQYF	TGTGCCAGCAGTTGGACAGCTCAAGAGACCCAGTACTTC
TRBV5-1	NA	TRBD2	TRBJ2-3	CASSLTSGRTDTQYF	TGCGCCAGCAGCTTGACTAGCGGGAGGACAGATACGCAGTATTTT
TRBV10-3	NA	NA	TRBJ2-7	CAISEVQGASYEQYF	TGTGCCATCAGTGAGGTACAGGGCGCCTCCTACGAGCAGTACTTC
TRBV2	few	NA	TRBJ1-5	CASSVGQPQHF	TGTGCCAGCAGTGTGGGCCAGCCCCAGCATTTT
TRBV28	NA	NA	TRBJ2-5	CASKGSGFGPRRQETQYF	TGTGCCAGCAAAGGGTCCGGGTTTGGGCCCAGGCGCCAAGAGACCCAGTACTTC
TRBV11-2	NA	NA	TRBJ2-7	CASSSQLNQYF	TGTGCCAGCAGCTCACAGCTCAACCAGTACTTC
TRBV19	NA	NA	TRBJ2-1	CASSIRIGGSYNEQFF	TGTGCCAGTAGTATACGTATCGGGGGCTCCTACAATGAGCAGTTCTTC
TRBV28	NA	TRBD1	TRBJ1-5	CAVQGSVEPQHF	TGTGCCGTACAGGGGAGTGTGGAGCCCCAGCATTTT
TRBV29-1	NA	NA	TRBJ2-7	CSVGEGGDEQYF	TGCAGCGTCGGGGAGGGGGGCGACGAGCAGTACTTC
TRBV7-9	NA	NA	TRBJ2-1	CASSLTGRYEQFF	TGTGCCAGCAGCTTAACAGGGAGGTATGAGCAGTTCTTC
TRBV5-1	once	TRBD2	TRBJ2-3	CASSLRASGSKADTQYF	TGCGCCAGCAGCTTGAGGGCTAGCGGGAGCAAAGCAGATACGCAGTATTTT
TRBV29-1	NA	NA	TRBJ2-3	CSVEHSTDTQYF	TGCAGCGTTGAGCACTCAACAGATACGCAGTATTTT
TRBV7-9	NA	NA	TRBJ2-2	CASSLWLGGRTGELFF	TGTGCCAGCAGCTTATGGTTAGGGGGTCGGACCGGGGAGCTGTTTTTT
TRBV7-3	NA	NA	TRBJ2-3	CASSLLSTDTQYF	TGTGCCAGCAGCTTACTCAGCACAGATACGCAGTATTTT
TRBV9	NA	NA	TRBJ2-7	CASSADIGSYEQYF	TGTGCCAGCAGCGCGGACATCGGGTCCTACGAGCAGTACTTC
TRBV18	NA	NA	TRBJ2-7	CASSPGGQPYEQYF	TGTGCCAGCTCACCAGGGGGGCAGCCCTACGAGCAGTACTTC
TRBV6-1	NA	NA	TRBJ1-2	CASRRRETNYGYTF	TGTGCCAGCAGGAGACGGGAAACTAACTATGGCTACACCTTC
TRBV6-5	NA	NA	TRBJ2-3	CASSYSGTSTDTQYF	TGTGCCAGCAGTTACTCGGGGACTAGCACAGATACGCAGTATTTT
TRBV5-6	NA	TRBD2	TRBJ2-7	CASKERDVWDEQYF	TGTGCCAGCAAGGAGCGGGACGTTTGGGACGAGCAGTACTTC
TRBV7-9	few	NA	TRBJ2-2	CASSLNENTGELFF	TGTGCCAGCAGCTTAAACGAGAACACCGGGGAGCTGTTTTTT
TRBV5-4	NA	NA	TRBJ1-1	CASSLAVGDTEAFF	TGTGCCAGCAGCTTGGCCGTCGGGGACACTGAAGCTTTCTTT
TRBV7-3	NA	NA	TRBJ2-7	CASSLTSIAGPGGEQYF	TGTGCCAGCAGCTTAACGTCTATTGCGGGACCTGGTGGCGAGCAGTACTTC
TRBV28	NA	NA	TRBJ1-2	CASSFSEGYTF	TGTGCCAGCAGTTTTTCCGAGGGTTACACCTTC
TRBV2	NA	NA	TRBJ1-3	CASSVPGNTIYF	TGTGCCAGCAGTGTTCCTGGAAACACCATATATTTT
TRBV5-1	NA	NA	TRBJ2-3	CASRTSSRDTQYF	TGCGCCAGCAGGACTAGTAGTCGGGATACGCAGTATTTT
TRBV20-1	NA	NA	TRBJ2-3	CSARRGDTQYF	TGCAGTGCTAGGAGGGGGGATACGCAGTATTTT
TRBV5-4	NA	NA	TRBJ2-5	CASSLGAYQETQYF	TGTGCCAGCAGCTTGGGGGCGTACCAAGAGACCCAGTACTTC
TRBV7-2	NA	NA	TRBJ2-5	CASSLWGETQYF	TGTGCCAGCAGCTTATGGGGAGAGACCCAGTACTTC
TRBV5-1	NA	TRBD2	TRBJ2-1	CASSPPGLAHNEQFF	TGCGCCAGCAGCCCTCCGGGACTAGCACACAATGAGCAGTTCTTC
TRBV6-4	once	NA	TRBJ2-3	CASSDTAGPSDTQYF	TGTGCCAGCAGTGATACGGCAGGGCCCTCGGATACGCAGTATTTT
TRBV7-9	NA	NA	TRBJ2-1	CASSLMVRRPGELYNEQFF	TGTGCCAGCAGCTTAATGGTTCGCCGCCCGGGAGAGTTATACAATGAGCAGTTCTTC
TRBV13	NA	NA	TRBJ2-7	CASSLRGGSGYEQYF	TGTGCCAGCAGCTTAAGAGGCGGTTCAGGATACGAGCAGTACTTC
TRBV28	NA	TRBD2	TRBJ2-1	CASSGGLAGSYNEQFF	TGTGCCAGCAGTGGGGGACTAGCGGGCTCCTACAATGAGCAGTTCTTC
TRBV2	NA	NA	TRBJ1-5	CASSEAGVQPQHF	TGTGCCAGCAGTGAGGCGGGGGTCCAGCCCCAGCATTTT
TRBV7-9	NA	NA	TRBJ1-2	CASSPGPYGYTF	TGTGCCAGCAGCCCCGGCCCCTATGGCTACACCTTC
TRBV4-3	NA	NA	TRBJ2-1	CASSQAWGTYNEQFF	TGCGCCAGCAGCCAAGCATGGGGGACCTACAATGAGCAGTTCTTC
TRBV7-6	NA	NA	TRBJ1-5	CASSPRAGFGQPQHF	TGTGCCAGCAGCCCCCGGGCGGGGTTCGGCCAGCCCCAGCATTTT
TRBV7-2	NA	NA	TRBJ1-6	CASSPNARVGNSPLHF	TGTGCCAGCAGCCCGAACGCCAGGGTGGGTAATTCACCCCTCCACTTT
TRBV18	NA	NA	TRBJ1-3	CASSGSGSSGNTIYF	TGTGCCAGCTCAGGCTCCGGGAGCTCTGGAAACACCATATATTTT
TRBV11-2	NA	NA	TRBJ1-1	CASSSIQGYTEAFF	TGTGCCAGCAGCTCGATACAGGGATACACTGAAGCTTTCTTT